A selection of T cell receptor beta chains follows, all from one sample in a study of T cell repertoires in cytomegalovirus infection. TCRdb redid the calling of the reads with MiXCR, one entry per CDR3 protein. Of under 300,000 distinct CDR3 sequences listed, 17% are singletons. Sequencing was done on a sample of CD8+ T cells from PBMCs. These receptors were taken from a human donor in good health (CMV status not recorded). Some clones in this sample may be carry-over from other donors' samples. Both conserved end residues are part of each CDR3. The order of the fields is D gene, clone size, V gene, J gene, CDR3 DNA, CDR3 protein. The D gene is left open where the match is weak. Clone size is stated in some rows and not others, as once, few, many or a class when expanded.

.	many	TRBV28	TRBJ2-3	TGTGCCAGCAGCCTCCCGGAGGACGGGAAAAGCACAGATACGCAGTATTTT	CASSLPEDGKSTDTQYF
TRBD1	few	TRBV19	TRBJ2-5	TGTGCCAGTAGTATCCCTTTGGACAGGGAGCAAGAGACCCAGTACTTC	CASSIPLDREQETQYF
TRBD2	.	TRBV6-5	TRBJ2-1	TGTGCCAGCAGCCAAATAGCGGGGGGGCCCATCAATGAGCAGTTCTTC	CASSQIAGGPINEQFF
.	many	TRBV5-4	TRBJ2-3	TGTGCCAGCAGCTCCCGACTGACAGGTCCAATCGCAGATACGCAGTATTTT	CASSSRLTGPIADTQYF
.	few	TRBV10-3	TRBJ1-3	TGTGCCATCAGTGAGTTCCGTTTTCGGTCCTCTGGAAACACCATATATTTT	CAISEFRFRSSGNTIYF
.	few	TRBV12-3/TRBV12-4	TRBJ2-3	TGTGCCAGCGGAGGGGGTGCAGATACGCAGTATTTT	CASGGGADTQYF
.	many	TRBV7-8	TRBJ1-2	TGTGCCAGCAGCAGGGGGGTCTATGGCTACACCTTC	CASSRGVYGYTF
TRBD2	.	TRBV11-2	TRBJ2-7	TGTGCCAGCAGCTTATCTGTCACTAGCGGTAGCTACGAGCAGTACTTC	CASSLSVTSGSYEQYF
.	few	TRBV2	TRBJ2-2	TGTGCCAGCAGTGTTGGGGGGGAGCTGTTTTTT	CASSVGGELFF
.	many	TRBV6-2/TRBV6-3	TRBJ1-2	TGTGCCAGCAGTTACATCGCGGCTAGCTATGGCTACACCTTC	CASSYIAASYGYTF
.	many	TRBV27	TRBJ1-5	TGTGCCAGCAGCCCGGGGTCTGTGCGCAATCAGCCCCAGCATTTT	CASSPGSVRNQPQHF
.	.	TRBV7-9	TRBJ1-4	TGTGCCAGCAGCCTAGGGACCGGCTATGGTGCAACTAATGAAAAACTGTTTTTT	CASSLGTGYGATNEKLFF
.	few	TRBV6-2/TRBV6-3	TRBJ1-2	TGTGCCAGCAGTTCGGACAGCTATGGCTACACCTTC	CASSSDSYGYTF
TRBD1	many	TRBV6-4	TRBJ2-1	TGTGCCAGCAGTGACTCCGCGCAGGGGGCGCAGTTCTTC	CASSDSAQGAQFF
.	.	TRBV11-2	TRBJ2-5	TGTGCCAGCAGCCCCGATTGGGGCTCCTCACAAGAGACCCAGTACTTC	CASSPDWGSSQETQYF
.	.	TRBV20-1	TRBJ1-5	TGCAGTGCTAGAGATTCCGGGTTGGGATGGAATCAGCCCCAGCATTTT	CSARDSGLGWNQPQHF
.	.	TRBV5-6	TRBJ2-4	TGTGCCAGCAACGATGGGAGAAACATTCAGTACTTC	CASNDGRNIQYF
.	.	TRBV29-1	TRBJ2-5	TGCAGCGTTGAAGTCTACGGGGCCCAAGAGACCCAGTACTTC	CSVEVYGAQETQYF
.	many	TRBV10-3	TRBJ2-3	TGTGCCATCAGTCCGACAGGAGCCTTCACAGATACGCAGTATTTT	CAISPTGAFTDTQYF
TRBD2	few	TRBV6-2/TRBV6-3	TRBJ2-2	TGTGCCAGCAGTCCGGGACTAGAGGCCGGGGAGCTGTTTTTT	CASSPGLEAGELFF
.	many	TRBV7-9	TRBJ2-1	TGTGCCAGCTCTAGCGATTGGGCTGAGCAGTTCTTC	CASSSDWAEQFF
TRBD1	many	TRBV28	TRBJ2-5	TGTGCCAGCAGGAAAACAGGGGGCGCGGAGCAAGAGACCCAGTACTTC	CASRKTGGAEQETQYF
.	.	TRBV7-6	TRBJ2-2	TGTGCCAGCAGCTTAGATTACAGCTACACCGGGGAGCTGTTTTTT	CASSLDYSYTGELFF
.	.	TRBV6-6	TRBJ2-1	TGTGCCAGCACTTACTTGTCTGAGGCCTACAATGAGCAGTTCTTC	CASTYLSEAYNEQFF
.	many	TRBV12-3/TRBV12-4	TRBJ2-1	TGTGCCAGCAGCCGGGACTTCCCTTACAATGAGCAGTTCTTC	CASSRDFPYNEQFF
.	few	TRBV28	TRBJ2-3	TGTGCCAGCAGTATGAATCCCGGCACAGATACGCAGTATTTT	CASSMNPGTDTQYF
.	.	TRBV5-6	TRBJ2-3	TGTGCCAGCAGCCCCTTCAGGCTCACAGATACGCAGTATTTT	CASSPFRLTDTQYF
.	many	TRBV7-8	TRBJ2-7	TGTGCCAGTTCAGGGTCCCCCTACGAGCAGTACTTC	CASSGSPYEQYF
.	.	TRBV6-5	TRBJ1-5	TGTGCCAGCAGTTACTCACAGGGTTCTCAGCCCCAGCATTTT	CASSYSQGSQPQHF
.	many	TRBV11-2	TRBJ2-3	TGTGCCAGCAGCTTAGGACACAGGGTTGATAGCACAGATACGCAGTATTTT	CASSLGHRVDSTDTQYF
TRBD2	.	TRBV6-2/TRBV6-3	TRBJ2-2	TGTGCCAGCAGTTGGGAGACTAGCGGGACCGGGGAGCTGTTTTTT	CASSWETSGTGELFF
.	.	TRBV6-5	TRBJ1-1	TGTGCCAGCCAGATACTACCGAACACTGAAGCTTTCTTT	CASQILPNTEAFF
.	.	TRBV7-6	TRBJ2-7	TGTGCCAGCAGCTCCGGGGGTGGCAGGGGGTCCTACGAGCAGTACTTC	CASSSGGGRGSYEQYF
.	many	TRBV28	TRBJ1-1	TGTGCCAGCAGCTACTCTTCGGGATTGAACACTGAAGCTTTCTTT	CASSYSSGLNTEAFF
TRBD2	.	TRBV7-2	TRBJ2-5	TGTGCCAGCAGCGCCGGGACTACCGGACAAGAGACCCAGTACTTC	CASSAGTTGQETQYF
TRBD1	.	TRBV27	TRBJ2-3	TGTGCCAGCAGTTTATCCATCCCCGGGACAGGGAACACAGATACGCAGTATTTT	CASSLSIPGTGNTDTQYF
.	.	TRBV20-1	TRBJ2-1	TGCAGTGCTAGAGCCCAGGGCTCCTACAATGAGCAGTTCTTC	CSARAQGSYNEQFF
TRBD1	few	TRBV5-1	TRBJ2-3	TGCGCCAGCAGCGAGGGACAGGGAGGCACAGATACGCAGTATTTT	CASSEGQGGTDTQYF
.	.	TRBV2	TRBJ2-7	TGTGCCAGCAGTGAAGCGTTATTCCTGTCTTACTTC	CASSEALFLSYF
.	few	TRBV7-9	TRBJ2-1	TGTGCCAGCAGCTTACGTCCCGGGGGCCTAAACAATGAGCAGTTCTTC	CASSLRPGGLNNEQFF
.	many	TRBV10-3	TRBJ2-7	TGTGCCATCAGTGACCACAGTGACTACGAGCAGTACTTC	CAISDHSDYEQYF
.	.	TRBV20-1	TRBJ1-1	TGCAGTGTTCCACCGGAGGGGAGGAACACTGAAGCTTTCTTT	CSVPPEGRNTEAFF
.	many	TRBV29-1	TRBJ1-2	TGCAGCGTTGTCCTGGGTGACTATGGCTACACCTTC	CSVVLGDYGYTF
.	few	TRBV28	TRBJ2-5	TGTGCCAGCAGTTTTGACAACCAAGAGACCCAGTACTTC	CASSFDNQETQYF
.	few	TRBV7-2	TRBJ1-1	TGTGCCAGCAGCCCACCGGGTTGGAGGGGATTCGCTGAAGCTTTCTTT	CASSPPGWRGFAEAFF
.	.	TRBV2	TRBJ2-7	TGTGCCAGCAGTGAGTGGTGGGGACCTACCTACGAGCAGTACTTC	CASSEWWGPTYEQYF